This TCR beta chain was profiled in a study of blood T cells in healthy people across ages. With a J-beta primer mix and a sample-barcoded 5' primer, a second PCR ran roughly 6 to 11 cycles. TCRdb recomputed calls from the 5' RACE reads with MiXCR, one row per CDR3 protein. The profile shows roughly 800,000 distinct CDR3 sequences, over 45% of them singletons. This clonotype was detected many times. Germline CDR1 DFQATT, CDR2 SNEGSKA (reference sequence). V shed 4 bases and J 3 bases; nucleotides not matched to a gene: 6. The CDR3 runs to 13 residues. The sequence derives from a man aged 25-45 years in good health. Specimen: blood. The V call is TRBV20-1, the J call TRBJ2-7, with TRBD2 matching over 7 bases. The CDR3 bases are TGCAGTGCTATCGGCGGGAGTCTCTACGAGCAGTACTTC. This encodes CSAIGGSLYEQYF.